This T cell receptor (beta chain) emerged from a study of chemoradiotherapy in HPV16-positive cancers (dated 2022 in TCRdb). Regarding the study in general: Candidate HPV-specific T-cell clones and common TCR motifs were defined through functional T-cell assays on cells from two HPV16-positive patients. TCR repertoires from 86 patients with HPV-related cancers were then used to track the candidate HPV-specific TCRs and motifs. The study asked whether T-cell immunity to the HPV oncoproteins E6 and E7 changes during chemoradiotherapy and whether this immunity affects survival.

Turning to this clone: Its antigen remains undetermined. The input lacks base qualities; no much larger clone sits a single base away.

Findings and caveats that apply to the study as a whole: Among HPV16-positive patients, expansion of HPV-responsive T cells during chemoradiotherapy was associated with better recurrence-free survival. The functional definition of HPV-specific T cells came from only a couple of HPV16-positive patients, and the survival association was reported for HPV16-positive patients. Expansion of candidate HPV-specific clones and E7-related TCR motifs was observed in the tumor microenvironment during treatment, whereas no such expansion was observed for non-HPV-specific T cells.

V lost 1 base and J lost 7 bases; the stretch between them is 13 bases long. Reading from cysteine to phenylalanine, the CDR3 counts 14 amino acids. The read is trimmed to its CDR3 DNA, 42 bases read in frame from base 1. CDR1 and CDR2 (LGHNA, YSLEER) derive from the germline V gene. Library preparation was by the immunoSEQ multiplex PCR assay. The source is immuneACCESS, and TCRdb retained only in-frame sequences with V and J called. Part of the clones is not carried over; for the studies checked, unresolved V genes explain less than half of this, and the remainder is unexplained. The sample yields over 13,000 clones; just under 80% were counted once. The ten largest clones add up to approximately 9.4% of the sample. Because repertoires were sampled repeatedly during chemoradiotherapy, clonal expansion in the tumor microenvironment could be followed.

This receptor chain uses TRBV4-3 and TRBJ1-2; TRBD1 is possibly the D segment (5 matching bases). Sampling was performed from a patient who underwent chemoradiotherapy. The clonotype comes from a human donor with HPV-associated anogenital cancer. The CDR3 here reads CASSQVPRGGGYTF. In nucleotides, the sequence is TGCGCCAGCAGCCAAGTCCCTCGGGGGGGTGGCTACACCTTC.